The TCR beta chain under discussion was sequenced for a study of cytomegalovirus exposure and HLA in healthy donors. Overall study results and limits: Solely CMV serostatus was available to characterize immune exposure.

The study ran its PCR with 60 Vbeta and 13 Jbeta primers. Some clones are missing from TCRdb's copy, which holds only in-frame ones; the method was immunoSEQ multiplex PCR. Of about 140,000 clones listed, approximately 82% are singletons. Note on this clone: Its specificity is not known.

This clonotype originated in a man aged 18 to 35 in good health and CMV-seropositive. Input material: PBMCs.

The CDR3 protein is CASRYADDQPQHF. Here the CDR3 DNA reads TGTGCCAGTCGTTATGCAGATGATCAGCCCCAGCATTTT. The chain recombines TRBV6-5 with TRBJ1-5; D is undetermined. This CDR3 is 13 amino acids long. The V and J ends lost 9 bases and 5 bases respectively, with 14 bases between them. Germline V lookup: CDR1 MNHEY, CDR2 SVGAGI.